This T cell receptor (beta chain) was identified in a study of CD8 T cells in Susac syndrome. RNA was extracted with the RNeasy kit, and a quantity of roughly 0.5 to 1 ug was reverse transcribed using random hexamers. Amplification of the TCR beta CDR3 was carried out by immunoSEQ multiplex PCR, which spanned a total of 54 Vbeta and 13 Jbeta segments. TCRdb recomputed calls from the immunoSEQ multiplex PCR reads with MiXCR, one row per CDR3 protein. Found here are about 81,000 distinct CDR3 sequences, 90% to 95% of them singletons; the top ten hold roughly 0.97%. Trimming left V 1 base short and J 5 bases short, with 15 bases between. This CDR3 region has 15 residues. CDR1 and CDR2 (germline): DFQATT, SNEGSKA (reference sequence). On this clonotype itself: Its antigen is not identified.

Study-level points and caveats: CD8+ clonal expansion in Susac peaked in TEMRA cells and active patients.

The chain employs TRBV20-1 and TRBJ1-5, with TRBD1 as a possible D gene (6 bases). Material for sequencing was CD8+ T cells from PBMCs. The source of this sequence is a human donor with Susac syndrome. The CDR3 spells CSARVTRGGDQPQHF. CDR3 bases: TGCAGTGCTAGAGTAACCAGGGGAGGGGATCAGCCCCAGCATTTT.